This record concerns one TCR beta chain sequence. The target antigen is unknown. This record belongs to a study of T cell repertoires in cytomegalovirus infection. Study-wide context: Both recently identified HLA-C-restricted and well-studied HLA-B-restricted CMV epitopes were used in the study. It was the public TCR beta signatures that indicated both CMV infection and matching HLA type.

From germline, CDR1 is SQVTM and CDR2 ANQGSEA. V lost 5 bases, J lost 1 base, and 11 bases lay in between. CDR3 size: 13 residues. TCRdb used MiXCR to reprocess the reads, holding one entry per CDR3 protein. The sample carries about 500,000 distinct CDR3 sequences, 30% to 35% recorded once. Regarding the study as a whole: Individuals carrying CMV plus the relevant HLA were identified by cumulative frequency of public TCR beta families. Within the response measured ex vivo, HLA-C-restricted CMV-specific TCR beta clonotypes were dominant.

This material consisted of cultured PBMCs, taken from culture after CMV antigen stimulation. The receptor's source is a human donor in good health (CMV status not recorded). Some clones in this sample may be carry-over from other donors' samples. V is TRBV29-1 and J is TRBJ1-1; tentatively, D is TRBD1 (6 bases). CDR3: CSVQGGQNTEAFF. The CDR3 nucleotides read TGCAGCGTTCAAGGGGGGCAGAACACTGAAGCTTTCTTT.